The next 21 T cell receptor beta chains were all read from a single sample in a study of blood T cell repertoires in COVID-19. The repertoire was sequenced with immunoSEQ multiplex PCR; TCRdb's copy has only in-frame clones and lacks some. The table has 200,000 to 250,000 clones, around 82% seen once; the top ten hold 10% to 15%. Sequences were obtained from peripheral blood. The source of these receptors is a middle-aged woman with acute or convalescent COVID-19.

The rearrangement joins TRBV5-6 to TRBJ1-3, with 8 bases identical to TRBD1. The CDR3 runs 14 residues. Germline trimming cut 2 bases from V and 7 bases from J; bases unmatched to any gene: 5. Per germline, CDR1 SGHDT and CDR2 YYEEEE. The CDR3 sequence: CASSLWTGTNTIYF. DNA of the CDR3: TGTGCCAGCAGCTTATGGACAGGGACCAACACCATATATTTT.

V is TRBV5-4 and J is TRBJ2-4, with D possibly matching TRBD2 (5 bases). Trimming stripped 4 bases from V and 1 base from J, with 9 bases between. Germline V gene sequence: CDR1 SGHNT, CDR2 YYREEE (reference sequence). The CDR3 runs 14 residues. The chain's CDR3 is CASSREFAKNIQYF. CDR3 DNA: TGTGCCAGCAGCCGGGAATTCGCCAAAAACATTCAGTACTTC.

This chain connects TRBV5-1 to TRBJ2-7; a weak D match, TRBD1 (6 bases). Germline values: CDR1 SGHRS, CDR2 YFSETQ. CDR3 length equals 17 residues. Trimming removed 4 bases at V and 4 bases at J, with 24 bases between. Here the CDR3 reads CASSLASFWTESYEQYF. CDR3 nucleotide sequence: TGCGCCAGCAGCCTGGCTTCCTTTTGGACAGAATCGTACGAGCAGTACTTC.

The rearrangement joins TRBV19 to TRBJ1-1; TRBD1 is a possible D gene (5 bases). V dropped 5 bases and J dropped 3 bases, with 16 bases sitting between them. The CDR3 spans 15 residues. Germline values: CDR1 LNHDA, CDR2 SQIVND (reference sequence). The CDR3 DNA is TGTGCCAGTAGTGTCGGAAGGGGCTTAGACACTGAAGCTTTCTTT. This sequence encodes CASSVGRGLDTEAFF.

J is TRBJ2-7 and V is TRBV19, with TRBD2 matching 10 bases. J gave up 2 bases and V 6 bases, and 13 bases lay outside the gene matches. This CDR3 spans 17 amino acids. In germline, CDR1 is LNHDA, CDR2 SQIVND (reference sequence). In DNA form, the CDR3 reads TGTGCCAGTAGACGTTCACACGCAGCGGGAGGGCCCTACGAGCAGTACTTC. This encodes CASRRSHAAGGPYEQYF. Supplemented by reference TRBV19 and TRBJ2-7, the full variable domain reads DGGITQSPKYLFRKEGQNVTLSCEQNLNHDAMYWYRQDPGQGLRLIYYSQIVNDFQKGDIAEGYSVSREKKESFPLTVTSAQKNPTAFYLCASRRSHAAGGPYEQYFGPGTRLTVT.

This sequence joins TRBV29-1 and TRBJ2-2, with D perhaps TRBD1 (5 bases). Trimming removed 6 bases from V and 2 bases from J, with 19 bases in between. Germline CDR1 is SQVTM and CDR2 is ANQGSEA. The CDR3 extends over 16 amino acids. The CDR3 loop reads CSVPGPDRSNTGELFF. The CDR3, as DNA: TGCAGCGTCCCCGGCCCCGACAGATCAAACACCGGGGAGCTGTTTTTT.

The chain combines TRBV10-1 with TRBJ2-7, with a weak D call TRBD2 (6 bases). With 6 bases removed from V and 6 bases from J, the gap between germline ends came to 21 bases. The CDR3 consists of 15 residues. Germline V gives CDR1 WNHNN, CDR2 SYGVQD (reference sequence). CDR3 loop: CASSPLGTAKAEQYF. CDR3 bases: TGCGCCAGCAGCCCTCTAGGGACTGCTAAGGCCGAGCAGTACTTC.

The rearrangement links TRBV9 to TRBJ1-5; TRBD1 might be the D (6 bases). CDR1 and CDR2 from the germline V gene are SGDLS and YYNGEE. V was pared by 4 bases and J by 5 bases, with 13 bases between. CDR3 size: 14 residues. CDR3 sequence reads: CASSSGGGDQPQHF. CDR3 DNA sequence: TGTGCCAGCAGCTCCGGGGGGGGCGATCAGCCCCAGCATTTT.

This chain uses TRBV27 with TRBJ2-1; no firm D call. CDR1 MNHEY and CDR2 SMNVEV come from the germline V gene (reference sequence). This CDR3 has 14 amino acids. Trimming pared 0 bases from V and 7 bases from J, leaving 10 bases between. As DNA, the CDR3 is TGTGCCAGCAGTTTATCGAACTCTATGAATGAGCAGTTCTTC. It translates to CASSLSNSMNEQFF.

The gene calls are TRBV19 and TRBJ1-2, with 9 bases identical to TRBD1. The ends lost 5 bases at V and 2 bases at J; junction bases unmatched: 6. Germline lookup yields CDR1 LNHDA and CDR2 SQIVND (reference sequence). This CDR3 is 15 amino acids long. As DNA, the CDR3 is TGTGCCAGTAGTTTCGACGGGACAGGGAACTATGGCTACACCTTC. Its translation is CASSFDGTGNYGYTF.

The chain combines TRBV5-8 with TRBJ2-3; the D gene is possibly TRBD1 (6 bases). Trimming took 3 bases from V and 2 from J, leaving 13 bases between them. The germline V gene encodes CDR1 SGHTS and CDR2 YDEGEE. The CDR3 is 15 residues long. CDR3 bases: TGTGCCAGCAGCTGGGGGCAGGGGTACACAGATACGCAGTATTTT. This translates into CASSWGQGYTDTQYF. Full variable domain (missing parts from reference TRBV5-8 and TRBJ2-3): EAGVTQSPTHLIKTRGQQATLRCSPISGHTSVYWYQQALGLGLQFLLWYDEGEERNRGNFPPRFSGRQFPNYSSELNVNALELEDSALYLCASSWGQGYTDTQYFGPGTRLTVL.

This clone has a handful of counts. The J gene is TRBJ2-2, the V gene TRBV6-6; D unclear. Germline-derived CDR1 and CDR2 are MNHNY and SVGAGI (reference sequence). The CDR3 extends over 16 amino acids. V lost 0 bases to trimming and J lost 5 bases, with 13 bases between them. The CDR3 loop is CASSYSTLQLTGELFF. The CDR3 bases are TGTGCCAGCAGTTACTCGACGCTACAGCTAACCGGGGAGCTGTTTTTT.

This clone was counted a few times. The chain is built from TRBV27 and TRBJ1-2; D unclear. This CDR3 is 14 amino acids long. From germline, CDR1 is MNHEY and CDR2 SMNVEV (reference sequence). V gave up 5 bases and J gave up 4 bases, with 14 bases separating them. CDR3 bases: TGTGCCAGCAGTGCAAACAGATTTTCCTATGGCTACACCTTC. It codes for CASSANRFSYGYTF.

The chain links TRBV24-1 to TRBJ2-1; unclear D gene. V lost 3 bases and J lost 2, with 10 bases in between. Per the germline V gene, CDR1 is KGHDR and CDR2 is SFDVKD. The CDR3 consists of 15 residues. The CDR3 coding sequence is TGTGCCACCAGTGATGCTGACTGGACCTACAATGAGCAGTTCTTC. Translation gives CATSDADWTYNEQFF.

Concerning this clone: This sample includes further DNA sequences coding for the same CDR3. The chain links TRBV9 to TRBJ1-2; D possibly corresponds to TRBD1 (5 bases). The CDR3 is 14 amino acids. The V gene's germline CDR1 is SGDLS and CDR2 YYNGEE. With 0 bases removed from V and 5 bases from J, the gap between germline ends came to 11 bases. This CDR3 is CASSVAQGSYGYTF. The DNA of the CDR3 is TGTGCCAGCAGCGTAGCGCAGGGTTCATATGGCTACACCTTC.

The chain uses TRBV11-2 and TRBJ2-7; possible D gene TRBD1, 6 bases. The CDR3 consists of 14 residues. Trimming cost V 8 bases and J 0 bases, with 14 bases left between them. CDR1 is SGHAT and CDR2 is FQNNGV in the germline V gene. CDR3 sequence reads: CASSLWGPSYEQYF. DNA of the CDR3: TGTGCCAGCTCCCTATGGGGGCCCTCCTACGAGCAGTACTTC.

This rearrangement joins TRBV14 to TRBJ1-2; no clear D. CDR1 SGHDN and CDR2 FVKESK come from the germline V gene. The CDR3 totals 13 residues. Trimming left V 3 bases short and J 7 bases short, with 12 bases between. CDR3 DNA sequence: TGTGCCAGCAGCCAGGGATCGGGGATTGGCTACACCTTC. Residues: CASSQGSGIGYTF. The full variable domain, in which reference TRBV14 and TRBJ1-2 provide the parts outside the CDR3, is EAGVTQFPSHSVIEKGQTVTLRCDPISGHDNLYWYRRVMGKEIKFLLHFVKESKQDESGMPNNRFLAERTGGTYSTLKVQPAELEDSGVYFCASSQGSGIGYTFGSGTRLTVV.

This clone was seen more than once but under ten times. This sequence joins TRBV7-9 and TRBJ2-1, with 9 bases that match TRBD2. V was clipped by 1 base and J by 4 bases; unmatched bases: 2. CDR3 length: 15 residues. CDR1 is SEHNR and CDR2 is FQNEAQ in the germline V gene (reference sequence). The chain's CDR3 is CASSLEAGGYNEQFF. DNA of the CDR3: TGTGCCAGCAGCTTAGAAGCGGGAGGTTACAATGAGCAGTTCTTC.

In this sample, this clone turned up once. CDR3 DNA sequence: TGTGCCAGCAGCTCAGGGGATACGCAGTATTTT. Translation gives CASSSGDTQYF. This chain links TRBV14 with TRBJ2-3; the D gene is possibly TRBD1 (5 bases). Germline V lookup: CDR1 SGHDN, CDR2 FVKESK. V gave up 5 bases and J gave up 6 bases, with 6 bases separating them. The CDR3 length is 11 residues. The full variable domain, completed using reference TRBV14 and TRBJ2-3, is EAGVTQFPSHSVIEKGQTVTLRCDPISGHDNLYWYRRVMGKEIKFLLHFVKESKQDESGMPNNRFLAERTGGTYSTLKVQPAELEDSGVYFCASSSGDTQYFGPGTRLTVL.

The chain is built from TRBV19 and TRBJ2-7; D is possibly TRBD2 (5 bases). Trimming shortened V by 2 bases and J by 5 bases, and 10 bases separated the two germline ends. This CDR3 region has 13 residues. CDR1 and CDR2 from the germline V gene are LNHDA and SQIVND (reference sequence). CDR3 in amino acids: CASSIIGGHEQYF. CDR3 sequence (DNA): TGTGCCAGTAGTATAATTGGCGGGCACGAGCAGTACTTC. Variable domain in full (rest from reference TRBV19 and TRBJ2-7): DGGITQSPKYLFRKEGQNVTLSCEQNLNHDAMYWYRQDPGQGLRLIYYSQIVNDFQKGDIAEGYSVSREKKESFPLTVTSAQKNPTAFYLCASSIIGGHEQYFGPGTRLTVT.

This chain uses TRBV20-1 with TRBJ2-3; maybe TRBD2 (6 bases). This CDR3 is 15 amino acids long. Germline V gives CDR1 DFQATT, CDR2 SNEGSKA (reference sequence). Between the trimmed V and J ends, which lost 3 bases and 0 bases, there was a span of 13 bases. The CDR3 DNA reads as TGCAGTGCTAGTAGCGGCACCTCTAGCACAGATACGCAGTATTTT. As protein: CSASSGTSSTDTQYF.